This T cell receptor beta chain was recovered during a study of T-cell memory formation after mild COVID-19. Study-level information: Clustering of TCRs was largely donor specific.

This clonotype has only a few counts. What it binds is unknown. Study-level results: CM and EM subsets held most contracting CD4+ clones; EMRA held CD8+ ones. Several responding clones turned up in pre-infection memory, indicating that cross-reactive memory may have taken part.

TCRdb re-derived calls from the 5' RACE reads in MiXCR, one entry per CDR3 protein. Of hundreds of thousands of distinct CDR3 sequences listed, approximately 23% are singletons. This CDR3 is built from 11 residues. V dropped 3 bases and J dropped 5 bases, with 8 bases sitting between them. Germline V CDR1 and CDR2: DFQATT, SNEGSKA (reference sequence). The sample taken for sequencing was PBMCs or a T cell subset sorted from them (not recorded which). V usage is TRBV20-1 and J usage is TRBJ2-7; D call uncertain. The receptor was isolated from an adult woman who had mild COVID-19 (a few samples of this study predate the infection). Cell type and time point are not known. The CDR3 reads CSASRLDEQYF. Written as DNA, the CDR3 is TGCAGTGCTAGTCGGCTGGACGAGCAGTACTTC.